This T cell receptor (beta chain) was recorded in a study of blood T cells in healthy people across ages. About the study: About one barcoded beta molecule per two T cells came from capture by template switching. Whole-study results and caveats: Across the age range, TCR beta diversity per million T cells fell in a roughly linear way.

The use of a sample-barcoded 5' primer and a J-beta primer mix characterized a second PCR of about 7 to 12 cycles. TCRdb re-called the 5' RACE reads through MiXCR, storing one row per CDR3 protein. Here the sample spans approximately 800,000 distinct CDR3 sequences, 55% to 70% being singletons. A word on this clonotype: Its specificity is unknown.

Trimming left V 0 bases short and J 5 bases short, with 11 bases between. The CDR3 runs to 14 residues. From germline, CDR1 is SGHDT and CDR2 YYEEEE. This rearrangement joins TRBV5-6 to TRBJ2-5; D may be TRBD1 (5 bases). This receptor was obtained from a young man in good health. What was sequenced was blood. In DNA, the CDR3 is TGTGCCAGCAGCTTGGATCAGGGTTCGGAGACCCAGTACTTC. It yields the protein CASSLDQGSETQYF. Combining the CDR3 with reference TRBV5-6 and TRBJ2-5 gives the whole variable domain DAGVTQSPTHLIKTRGQQVTLRCSPKSGHDTVSWYQQALGQGPQFIFQYYEEEERQRGNFPDRFSGHQFPNYSSELNVNALLLGDSALYLCASSLDQGSETQYFGPGTRLLVL.